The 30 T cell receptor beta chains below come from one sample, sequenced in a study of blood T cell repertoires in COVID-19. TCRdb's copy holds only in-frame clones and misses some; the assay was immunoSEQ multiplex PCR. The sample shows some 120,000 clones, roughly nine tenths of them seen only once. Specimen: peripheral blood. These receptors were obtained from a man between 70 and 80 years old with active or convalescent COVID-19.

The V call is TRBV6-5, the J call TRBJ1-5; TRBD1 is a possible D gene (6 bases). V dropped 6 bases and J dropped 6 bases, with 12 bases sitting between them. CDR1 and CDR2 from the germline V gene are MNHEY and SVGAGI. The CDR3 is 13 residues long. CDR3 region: CASRPGVGQPQHF. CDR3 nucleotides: TGTGCCAGCAGACCAGGGGTCGGTCAGCCCCAGCATTTT.

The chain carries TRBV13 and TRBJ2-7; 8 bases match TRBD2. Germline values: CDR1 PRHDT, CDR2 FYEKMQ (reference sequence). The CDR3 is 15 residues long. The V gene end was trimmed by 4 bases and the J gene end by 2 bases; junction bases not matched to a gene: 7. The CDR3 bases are TGTGCCAGCAGCTCGGGAGCGGGAGCAACCTACGAGCAGTACTTC. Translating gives CASSSGAGATYEQYF. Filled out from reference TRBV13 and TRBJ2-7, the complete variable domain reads AAGVIQSPRHLIKEKRETATLKCYPIPRHDTVYWYQQGPGQDPQFLISFYEKMQSDKGSIPDRFSAQQFSDYHSELNMSSLELGDSALYFCASSSGAGATYEQYFGPGTRLTVT.

Here the CDR3 DNA reads TGTGCCATCAGTGAAAGGGCCGGGACAGGGAGCTCCTACGAGCAGTACTTC. This codes for CAISERAGTGSSYEQYF. The rearrangement uses TRBV10-3 and TRBJ2-7, with TRBD1 matching 9 bases. Germline assignment: CDR1 ENHRY and CDR2 SYGVKD. The J segment lost 0 bases and the V segment lost 3 bases, leaving 9 bases of the junction unmatched. This CDR3 has 17 amino acids.

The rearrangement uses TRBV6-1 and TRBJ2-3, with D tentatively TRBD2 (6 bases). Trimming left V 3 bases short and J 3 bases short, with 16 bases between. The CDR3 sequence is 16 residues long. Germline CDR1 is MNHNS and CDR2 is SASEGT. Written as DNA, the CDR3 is TGTGCCAGCAGTGACTGGGACTCTGGAGGAACAGATACGCAGTATTTT. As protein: CASSDWDSGGTDTQYF.

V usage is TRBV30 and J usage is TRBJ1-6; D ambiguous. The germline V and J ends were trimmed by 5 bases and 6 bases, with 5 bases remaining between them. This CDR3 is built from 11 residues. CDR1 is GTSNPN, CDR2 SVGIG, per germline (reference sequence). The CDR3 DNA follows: TGTGCCTGGTTACTTAATTCACCCCTCCACTTT. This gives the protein CAWLLNSPLHF.

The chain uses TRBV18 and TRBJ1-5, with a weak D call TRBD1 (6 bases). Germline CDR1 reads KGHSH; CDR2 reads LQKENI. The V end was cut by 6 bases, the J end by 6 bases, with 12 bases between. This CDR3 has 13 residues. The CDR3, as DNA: TGTGCCAGCTCGGCGGACAGAACTCAGCCCCAGCATTTT. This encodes CASSADRTQPQHF. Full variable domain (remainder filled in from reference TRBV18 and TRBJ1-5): NAGVMQNPRHLVRRRGQEARLRCSPMKGHSHVYWYRQLPEEGLKFMVYLQKENIIDESGMPKERFSAEFPKEGPSILRIQQVVRGDSAAYFCASSADRTQPQHFGDGTRLSIL.

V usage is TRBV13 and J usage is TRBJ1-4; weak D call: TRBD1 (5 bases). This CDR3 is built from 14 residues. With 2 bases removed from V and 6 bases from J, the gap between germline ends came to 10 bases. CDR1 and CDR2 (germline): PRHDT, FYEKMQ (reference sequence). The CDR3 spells CASSLRTGDEKLFF. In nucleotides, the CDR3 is TGTGCCAGCAGCTTACGCACGGGGGATGAAAAACTGTTTTTT.

CDR3: CASSGGQGAGSTDTQYF. The CDR3 region has the DNA TGCGCCAGCAGCGGTGGACAGGGCGCGGGGAGCACAGATACGCAGTATTTT. V usage is TRBV5-1 and J usage is TRBJ2-3, with 8 nucleotides matching TRBD1. CDR3 length equals 17 residues. Trimming cost V 4 bases and J 0 bases; bases outside gene matches: 10. Looked up from germline, CDR1 is SGHRS and CDR2 is YFSETQ.

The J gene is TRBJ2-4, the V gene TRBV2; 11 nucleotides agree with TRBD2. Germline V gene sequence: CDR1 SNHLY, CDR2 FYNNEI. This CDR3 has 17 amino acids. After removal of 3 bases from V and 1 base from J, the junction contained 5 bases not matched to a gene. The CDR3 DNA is TGTGCCAGCAGTGAGCTAGCGGGAGGCTCGGCCAAAAACATTCAGTACTTC. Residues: CASSELAGGSAKNIQYF.

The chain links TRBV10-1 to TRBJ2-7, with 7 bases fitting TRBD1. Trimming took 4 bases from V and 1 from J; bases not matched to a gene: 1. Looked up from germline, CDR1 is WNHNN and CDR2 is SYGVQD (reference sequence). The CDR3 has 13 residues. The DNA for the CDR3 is TGCGCCAGCAGTGGGGGACAGTCCTACGAGCAGTACTTC. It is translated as CASSGGQSYEQYF.

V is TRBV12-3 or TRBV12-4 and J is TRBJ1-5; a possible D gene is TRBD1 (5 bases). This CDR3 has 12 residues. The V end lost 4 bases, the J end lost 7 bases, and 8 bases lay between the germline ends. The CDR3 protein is CASSSGVQPQHF. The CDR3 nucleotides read TGTGCCAGCAGTTCGGGGGTCCAGCCCCAGCATTTT.

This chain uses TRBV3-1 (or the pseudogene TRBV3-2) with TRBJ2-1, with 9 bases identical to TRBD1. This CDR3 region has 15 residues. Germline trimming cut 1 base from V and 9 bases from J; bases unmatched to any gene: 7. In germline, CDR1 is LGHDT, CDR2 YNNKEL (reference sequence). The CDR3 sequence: CASSQASGTGTEQFF. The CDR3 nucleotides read TGTGCCAGCAGCCAAGCCTCTGGGACAGGGACTGAGCAGTTCTTC.

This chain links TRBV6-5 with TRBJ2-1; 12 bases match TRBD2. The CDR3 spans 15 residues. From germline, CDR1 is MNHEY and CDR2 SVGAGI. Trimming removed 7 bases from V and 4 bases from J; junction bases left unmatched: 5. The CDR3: CASIATSGRYNEQFF. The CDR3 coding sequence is TGTGCCAGCATTGCGACTAGCGGGAGATACAATGAGCAGTTCTTC.

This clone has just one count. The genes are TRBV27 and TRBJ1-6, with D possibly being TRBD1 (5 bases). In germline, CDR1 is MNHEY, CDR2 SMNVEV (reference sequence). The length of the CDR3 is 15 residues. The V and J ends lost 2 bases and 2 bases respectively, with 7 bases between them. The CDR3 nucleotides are TGTGCCAGCAGTTTAAGGGGCCCCTATAATTCACCCCTCCACTTT. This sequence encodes CASSLRGPYNSPLHF.

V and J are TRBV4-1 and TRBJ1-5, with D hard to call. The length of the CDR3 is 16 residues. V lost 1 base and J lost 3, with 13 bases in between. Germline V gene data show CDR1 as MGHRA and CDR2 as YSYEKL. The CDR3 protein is CASSQAAGRDNQPQHF. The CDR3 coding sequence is TGCGCCAGCAGCCAAGCGGCGGGTCGCGACAATCAGCCCCAGCATTTT.

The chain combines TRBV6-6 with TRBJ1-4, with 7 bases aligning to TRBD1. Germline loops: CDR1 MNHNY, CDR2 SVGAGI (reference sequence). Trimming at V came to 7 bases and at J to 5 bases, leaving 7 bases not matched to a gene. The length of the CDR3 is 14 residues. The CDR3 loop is CASKMGQPNEKLFF. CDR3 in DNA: TGTGCCAGCAAAATGGGACAGCCCAATGAAAAACTGTTTTTT.

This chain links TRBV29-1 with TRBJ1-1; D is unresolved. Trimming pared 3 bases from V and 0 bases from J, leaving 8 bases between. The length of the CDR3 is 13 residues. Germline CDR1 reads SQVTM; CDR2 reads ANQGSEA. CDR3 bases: TGCAGCGTTGAGATGGGCGTGAACACTGAAGCTTTCTTT. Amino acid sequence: CSVEMGVNTEAFF.

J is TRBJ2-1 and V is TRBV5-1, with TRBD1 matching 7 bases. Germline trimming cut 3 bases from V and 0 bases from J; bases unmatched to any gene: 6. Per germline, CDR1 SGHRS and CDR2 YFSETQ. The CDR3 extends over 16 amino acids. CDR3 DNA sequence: TGCGCCAGCAGCTACACAGGGGCTAGCTCCTACAATGAGCAGTTCTTC. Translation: CASSYTGASSYNEQFF. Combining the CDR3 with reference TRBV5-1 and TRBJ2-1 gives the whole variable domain KAGVTQTPRYLIKTRGQQVTLSCSPISGHRSVSWYQQTPGQGLQFLFEYFSETQRNKGNFPGRFSGRQFSNSRSEMNVSTLELGDSALYLCASSYTGASSYNEQFFGPGTRLTVL.

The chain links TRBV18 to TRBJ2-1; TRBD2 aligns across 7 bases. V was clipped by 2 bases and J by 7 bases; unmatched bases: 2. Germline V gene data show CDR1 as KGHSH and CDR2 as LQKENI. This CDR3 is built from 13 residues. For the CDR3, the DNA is TGTGCCAGCTCACCAGGGACTAAGAATGAGCAGTTCTTC. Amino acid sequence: CASSPGTKNEQFF.

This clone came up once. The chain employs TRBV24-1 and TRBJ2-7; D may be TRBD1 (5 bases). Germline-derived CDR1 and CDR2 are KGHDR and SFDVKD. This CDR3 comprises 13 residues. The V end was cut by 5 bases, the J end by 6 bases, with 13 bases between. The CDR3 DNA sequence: TGTGCCACCAGTGCTCCTACAGGATCCGAGCAGTACTTC. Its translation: CATSAPTGSEQYF.

The DNA of the CDR3 is TGTGCCAGCTCATCAAGACAGGGGGCTTCCTACGAGCAGTACTTC. It codes for CASSSRQGASYEQYF. The chain employs TRBV18 and TRBJ2-7, with TRBD1 matching 10 bases. V trimming: 5 bases; J trimming: 1 base; junction bases outside the gene matches: 5. CDR1 KGHSH and CDR2 LQKENI come from the germline V gene. This CDR3 contains 15 residues.

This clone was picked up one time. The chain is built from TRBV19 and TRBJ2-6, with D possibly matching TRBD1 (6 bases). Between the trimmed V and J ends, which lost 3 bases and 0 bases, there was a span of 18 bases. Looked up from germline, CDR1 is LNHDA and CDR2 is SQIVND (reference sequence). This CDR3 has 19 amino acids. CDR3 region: CASSIGPTGSPSGANVLTF. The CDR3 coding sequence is TGTGCCAGTAGTATCGGTCCGACAGGAAGTCCCTCTGGGGCCAACGTCCTGACTTTC.

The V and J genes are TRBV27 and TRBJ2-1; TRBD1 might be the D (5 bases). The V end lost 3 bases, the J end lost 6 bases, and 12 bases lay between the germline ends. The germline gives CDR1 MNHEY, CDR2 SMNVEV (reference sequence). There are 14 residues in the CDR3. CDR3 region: CASSLAGLGNEQFF. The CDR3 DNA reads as TGTGCCAGCAGTTTGGCAGGGCTCGGCAATGAGCAGTTCTTC.

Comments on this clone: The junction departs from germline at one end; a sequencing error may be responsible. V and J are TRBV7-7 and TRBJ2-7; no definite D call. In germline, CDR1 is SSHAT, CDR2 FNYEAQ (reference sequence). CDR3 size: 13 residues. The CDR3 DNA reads TGTGCTAGCAGCTTACTTGAACGGTACGAGCAGTACTTC. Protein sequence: CASSLLERYEQYF.

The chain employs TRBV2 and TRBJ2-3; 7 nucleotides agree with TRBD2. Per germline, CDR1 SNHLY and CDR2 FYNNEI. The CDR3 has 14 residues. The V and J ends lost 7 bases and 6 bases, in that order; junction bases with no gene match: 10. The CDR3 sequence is CASMGGVSPDTQYF. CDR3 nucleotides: TGTGCCAGCATGGGAGGGGTTTCACCGGATACGCAGTATTTT.

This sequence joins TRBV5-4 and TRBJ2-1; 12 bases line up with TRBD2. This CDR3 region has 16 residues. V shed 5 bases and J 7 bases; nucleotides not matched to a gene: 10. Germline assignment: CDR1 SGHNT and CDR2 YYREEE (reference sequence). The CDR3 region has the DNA TGTGCCAGCAGGATCTCTAGCGGGAGGGCCGGGAATGAGCAGTTCTTC. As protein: CASRISSGRAGNEQFF.

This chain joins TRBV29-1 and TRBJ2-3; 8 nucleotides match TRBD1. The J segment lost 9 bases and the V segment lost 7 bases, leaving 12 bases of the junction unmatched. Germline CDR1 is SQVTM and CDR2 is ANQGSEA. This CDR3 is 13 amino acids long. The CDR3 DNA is TGCAGCGGTGCCCCGGGACAGGAGGGGACGCAGTATTTT. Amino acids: CSGAPGQEGTQYF.

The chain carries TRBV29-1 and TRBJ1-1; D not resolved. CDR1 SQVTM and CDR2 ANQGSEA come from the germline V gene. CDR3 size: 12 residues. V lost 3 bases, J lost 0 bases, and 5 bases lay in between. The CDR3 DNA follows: TGCAGCGTTGATCGGTTGAACACTGAAGCTTTCTTT. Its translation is CSVDRLNTEAFF.

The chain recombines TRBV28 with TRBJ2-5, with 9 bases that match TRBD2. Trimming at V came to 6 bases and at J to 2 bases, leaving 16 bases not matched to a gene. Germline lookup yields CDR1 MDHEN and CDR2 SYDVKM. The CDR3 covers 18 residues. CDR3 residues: CASSQAGGLMSFQETQYF. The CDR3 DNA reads TGTGCCAGCAGCCAAGCGGGAGGCTTGATGTCCTTTCAAGAGACCCAGTACTTC.

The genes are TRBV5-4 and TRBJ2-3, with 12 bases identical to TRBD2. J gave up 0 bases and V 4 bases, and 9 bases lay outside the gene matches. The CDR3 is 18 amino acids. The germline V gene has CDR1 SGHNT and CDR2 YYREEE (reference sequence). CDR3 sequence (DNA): TGTGCCAGCAGCACGGCGGGACTAGCGGGTACTAGCACAGATACGCAGTATTTT. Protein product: CASSTAGLAGTSTDTQYF.